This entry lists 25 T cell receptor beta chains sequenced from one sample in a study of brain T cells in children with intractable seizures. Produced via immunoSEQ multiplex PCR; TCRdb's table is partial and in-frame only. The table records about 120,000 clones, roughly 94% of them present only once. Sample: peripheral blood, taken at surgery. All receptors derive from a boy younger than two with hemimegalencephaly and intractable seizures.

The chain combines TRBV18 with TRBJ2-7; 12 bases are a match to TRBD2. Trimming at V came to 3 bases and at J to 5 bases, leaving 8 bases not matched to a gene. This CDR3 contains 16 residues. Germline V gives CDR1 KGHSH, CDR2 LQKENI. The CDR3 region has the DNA TGTGCCAGCTCACCTTTAAGGACTAGCGGGATGGACGAGCAGTACTTC. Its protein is CASSPLRTSGMDEQYF.

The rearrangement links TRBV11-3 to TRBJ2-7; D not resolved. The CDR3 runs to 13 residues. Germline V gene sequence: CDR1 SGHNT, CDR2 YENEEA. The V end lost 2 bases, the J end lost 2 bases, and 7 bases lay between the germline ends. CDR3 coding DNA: TGTGCCAGCAGCTTAACCGGCGCCTACGAGCAGTACTTC. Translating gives CASSLTGAYEQYF.

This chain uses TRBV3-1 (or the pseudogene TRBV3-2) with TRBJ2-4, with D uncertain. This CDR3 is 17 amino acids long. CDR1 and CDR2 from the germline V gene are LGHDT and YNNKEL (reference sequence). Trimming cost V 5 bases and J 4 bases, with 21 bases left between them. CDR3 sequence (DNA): TGTGCCAGCAGCGCGACCGCTCCCATTTGCAAGAAAAACATTCAGTACTTC. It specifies CASSATAPICKKNIQYF.

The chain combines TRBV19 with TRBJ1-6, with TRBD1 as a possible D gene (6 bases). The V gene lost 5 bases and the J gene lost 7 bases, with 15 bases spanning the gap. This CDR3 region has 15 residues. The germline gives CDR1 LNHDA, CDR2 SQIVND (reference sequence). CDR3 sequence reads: CASSSGQTNNSPLHF. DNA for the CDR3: TGTGCCAGTAGTTCAGGACAGACAAACAATTCACCCCTCCACTTT.

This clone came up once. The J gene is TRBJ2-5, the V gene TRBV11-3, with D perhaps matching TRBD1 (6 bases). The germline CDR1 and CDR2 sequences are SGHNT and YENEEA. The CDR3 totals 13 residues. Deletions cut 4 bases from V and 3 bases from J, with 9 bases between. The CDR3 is CASSSRTEETQYF. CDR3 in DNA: TGTGCCAGCAGCTCAAGGACAGAAGAGACCCAGTACTTC. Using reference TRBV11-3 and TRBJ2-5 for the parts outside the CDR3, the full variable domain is EAGVVQSPRYKIIEKKQPVAFWCNPISGHNTLYWYLQNLGQGPELLIRYENEEAVDDSQLPKDRFSAERLKGVDSTLKIQPAELGDSAVYLCASSSRTEETQYFGPGTRLLVL.

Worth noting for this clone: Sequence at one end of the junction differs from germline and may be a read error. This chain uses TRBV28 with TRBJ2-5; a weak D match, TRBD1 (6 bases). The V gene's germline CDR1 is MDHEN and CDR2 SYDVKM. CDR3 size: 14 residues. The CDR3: CASSLGAVQETQYF. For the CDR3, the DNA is TGTGCCAGTAGTTTGGGGGCGGTCCAAGAGACCCAGTACTTC.

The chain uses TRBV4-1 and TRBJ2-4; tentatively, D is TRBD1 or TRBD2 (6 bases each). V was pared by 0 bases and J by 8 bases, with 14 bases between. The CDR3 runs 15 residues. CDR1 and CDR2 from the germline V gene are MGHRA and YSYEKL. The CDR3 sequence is CASSQDGAGEDIQYF. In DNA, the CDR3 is TGCGCCAGCAGCCAAGATGGTGCAGGGGAGGACATTCAGTACTTC.

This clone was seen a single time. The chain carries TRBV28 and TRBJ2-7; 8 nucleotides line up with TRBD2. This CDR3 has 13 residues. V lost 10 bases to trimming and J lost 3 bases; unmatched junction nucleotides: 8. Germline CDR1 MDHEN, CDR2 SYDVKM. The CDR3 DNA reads TGTGCCACCAGGGCTAGCGGGTTCTACGAGCAGTACTTC. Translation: CATRASGFYEQYF.

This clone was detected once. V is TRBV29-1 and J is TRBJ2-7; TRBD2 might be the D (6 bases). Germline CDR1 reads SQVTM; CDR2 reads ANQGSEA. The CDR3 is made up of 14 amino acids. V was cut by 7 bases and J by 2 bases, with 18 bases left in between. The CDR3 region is CSGDSRRLAYEQYF. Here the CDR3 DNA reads TGCAGCGGGGATTCACGGAGACTAGCCTACGAGCAGTACTTC.

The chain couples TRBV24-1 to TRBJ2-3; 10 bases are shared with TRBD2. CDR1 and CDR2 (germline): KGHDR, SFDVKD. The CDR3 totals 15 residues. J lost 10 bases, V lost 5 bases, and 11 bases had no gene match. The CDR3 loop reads CATSVKAGGPSPQYF. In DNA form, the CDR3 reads TGTGCCACCAGTGTCAAAGCGGGAGGGCCTTCCCCGCAGTATTTT.

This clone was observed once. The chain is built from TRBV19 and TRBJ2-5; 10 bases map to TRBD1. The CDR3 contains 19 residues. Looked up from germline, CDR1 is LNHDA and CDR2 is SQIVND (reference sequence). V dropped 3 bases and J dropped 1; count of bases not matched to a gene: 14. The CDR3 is CASSMRAGQGLGGQETQYF. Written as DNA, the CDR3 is TGTGCCAGTAGTATGAGGGCGGGACAGGGGTTGGGTGGCCAAGAGACCCAGTACTTC.

The CDR3 is CASSTGLPPGETQYF. CDR3 bases: TGTGCCAGCAGCACCGGACTCCCACCCGGGGAGACCCAGTACTTC. The chain carries TRBV7-9 and TRBJ2-5; the D gene is possibly TRBD2 (5 bases). This CDR3 has 15 amino acids. Germline CDR1 and CDR2: SEHNR and FQNEAQ (reference sequence). The V end was cut by 5 bases, the J end by 5 bases, with 18 bases between.

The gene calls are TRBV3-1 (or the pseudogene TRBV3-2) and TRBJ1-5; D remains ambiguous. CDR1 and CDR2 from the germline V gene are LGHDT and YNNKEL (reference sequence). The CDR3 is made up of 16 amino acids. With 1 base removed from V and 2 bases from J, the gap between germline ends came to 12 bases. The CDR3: CASSQGTIRGNQPQHF. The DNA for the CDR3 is TGTGCCAGCAGCCAAGGGACGATTAGAGGCAATCAGCCCCAGCATTTT.

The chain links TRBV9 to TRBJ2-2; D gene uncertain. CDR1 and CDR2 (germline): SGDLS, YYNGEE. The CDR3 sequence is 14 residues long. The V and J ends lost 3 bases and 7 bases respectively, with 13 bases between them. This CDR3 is CASSAPFVGGELFF. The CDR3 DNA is TGTGCCAGCAGCGCCCCCTTCGTCGGCGGGGAGCTGTTTTTT.

The DNA for the CDR3 is TGTGCCAGCAGTCGAAGGAAACCCCGGACAGGGGTATATGGCTACACCTTC. Its protein is CASSRRKPRTGVYGYTF. The V call is TRBV6-6, the J call TRBJ1-2, with TRBD1 matching 9 bases. This CDR3 contains 17 residues. V gave up 5 bases and J gave up 5 bases; unmatched junction bases: 15. Germline V gives CDR1 MNHNY, CDR2 SVGAGI (reference sequence).

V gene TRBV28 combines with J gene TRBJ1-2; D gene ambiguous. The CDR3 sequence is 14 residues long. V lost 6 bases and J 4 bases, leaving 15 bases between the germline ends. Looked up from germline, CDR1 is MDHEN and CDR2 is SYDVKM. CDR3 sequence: CASRFDPDAYGYTF. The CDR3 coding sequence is TGTGCCAGCAGATTCGACCCGGATGCCTATGGCTACACCTTC.

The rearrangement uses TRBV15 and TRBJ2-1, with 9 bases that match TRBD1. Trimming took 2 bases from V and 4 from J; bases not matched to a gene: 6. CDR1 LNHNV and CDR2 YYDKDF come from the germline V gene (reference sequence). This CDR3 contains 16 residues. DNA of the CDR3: TGTGCCACCAGCAGACCCGACAGGGGGGGGTACAATGAGCAGTTCTTC. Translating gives CATSRPDRGGYNEQFF.

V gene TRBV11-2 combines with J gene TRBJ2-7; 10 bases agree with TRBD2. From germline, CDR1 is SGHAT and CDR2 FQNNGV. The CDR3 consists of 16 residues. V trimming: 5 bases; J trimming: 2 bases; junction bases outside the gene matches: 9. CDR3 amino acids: CASSEWGTSVAYEQYF. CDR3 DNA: TGTGCCAGCAGCGAATGGGGGACTAGCGTCGCCTACGAGCAGTACTTC.

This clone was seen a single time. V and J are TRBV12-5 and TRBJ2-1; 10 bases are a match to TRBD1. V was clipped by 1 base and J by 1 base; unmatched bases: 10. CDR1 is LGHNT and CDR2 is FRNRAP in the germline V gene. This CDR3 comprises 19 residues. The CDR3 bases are TGTGCTAGTGGTTTGGGTGACAGACAGGGGGCCCCTTCCTACAATGAGCAGTTCTTC. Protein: CASGLGDRQGAPSYNEQFF.

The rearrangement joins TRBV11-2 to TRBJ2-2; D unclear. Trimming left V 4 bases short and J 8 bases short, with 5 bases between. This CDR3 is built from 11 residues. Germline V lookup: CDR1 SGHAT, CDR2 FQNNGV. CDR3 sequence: CASSSKGELFF. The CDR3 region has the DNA TGTGCCAGCAGCTCAAAGGGGGAGCTGTTTTTT.

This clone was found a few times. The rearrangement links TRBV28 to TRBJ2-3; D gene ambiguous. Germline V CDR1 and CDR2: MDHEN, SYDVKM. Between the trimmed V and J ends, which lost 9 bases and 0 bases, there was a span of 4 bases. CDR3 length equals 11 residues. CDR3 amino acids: CASYSTDTQYF. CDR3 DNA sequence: TGTGCCAGTTACAGCACAGATACGCAGTATTTT.

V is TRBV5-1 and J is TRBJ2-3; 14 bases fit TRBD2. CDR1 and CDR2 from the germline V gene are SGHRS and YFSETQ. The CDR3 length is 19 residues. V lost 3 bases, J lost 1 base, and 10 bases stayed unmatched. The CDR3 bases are TGCGCCAGCAGCTGGAATCGACTAGCGGGAGGGCCCCGCACAGATACGCAGTATTTT. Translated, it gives CASSWNRLAGGPRTDTQYF. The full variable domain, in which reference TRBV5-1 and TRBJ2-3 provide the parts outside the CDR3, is KAGVTQTPRYLIKTRGQQVTLSCSPISGHRSVSWYQQTPGQGLQFLFEYFSETQRNKGNFPGRFSGRQFSNSRSEMNVSTLELGDSALYLCASSWNRLAGGPRTDTQYFGPGTRLTVL.

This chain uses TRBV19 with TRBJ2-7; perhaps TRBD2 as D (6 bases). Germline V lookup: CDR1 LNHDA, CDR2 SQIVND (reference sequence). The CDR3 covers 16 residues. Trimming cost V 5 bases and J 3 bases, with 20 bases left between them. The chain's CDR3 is CASSGQPGLSIYEQYF. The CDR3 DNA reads TGTGCCAGTAGTGGCCAACCGGGACTTTCTATCTACGAGCAGTACTTC.

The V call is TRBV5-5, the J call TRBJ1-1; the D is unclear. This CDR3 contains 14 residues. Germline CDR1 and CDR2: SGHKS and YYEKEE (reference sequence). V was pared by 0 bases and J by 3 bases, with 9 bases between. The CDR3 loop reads CASSLAGFYTEAFF. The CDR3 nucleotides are TGTGCCAGCAGCTTGGCGGGCTTTTACACTGAAGCTTTCTTT.

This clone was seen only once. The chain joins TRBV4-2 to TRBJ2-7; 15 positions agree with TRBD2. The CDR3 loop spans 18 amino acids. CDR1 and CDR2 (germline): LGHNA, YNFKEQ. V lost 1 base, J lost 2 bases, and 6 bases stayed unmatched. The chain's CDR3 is CASSQVGLAGGLTYEQYF. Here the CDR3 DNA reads TGTGCCAGCAGCCAAGTGGGACTAGCGGGAGGCCTTACCTACGAGCAGTACTTC.